This paragraph covers one TCR beta chain sequence. No antigen is known for it. Germline lookup yields CDR1 SNHLY and CDR2 FYNNEI. This CDR3 is built from 17 residues. Trimming removed 0 bases from V and 5 bases from J; junction bases left unmatched: 8. Amplified TCR beta CDR3 regions derived from RNA transcripts. Using the HTBI primer set, a first-round RT-PCR was run on the TCR CDR3. TCRdb processed the multiplex PCR reads anew with MiXCR; each CDR3 protein has one entry. The table has more than 550,000 distinct CDR3 sequences, nearly 45% seen once. This entry belongs to a study of T cells in Graves' hyperthyroidism and ophthalmopathy. The study, taken as a whole, reports: Also found in blood were most expanded thyroid clonotypes above 0.001.

V gene TRBV2 combines with J gene TRBJ2-3; 10 bases agree with TRBD2. Material: peripheral blood or thyroid tissue (not recorded which). The TCR sequence derives from an adult man with Graves' disease, either hyperthyroidism or ophthalmopathy (not recorded which). The chain's CDR3 is CASSEAGLAGVEDTQYF. The CDR3 nucleotides are TGTGCCAGCAGTGAAGCTGGCCTAGCGGGAGTAGAAGATACGCAGTATTTT.